The clone carrying this T cell receptor (beta chain) was seen a handful of times. cDNA molecules, individually, were tagged with unique molecular identifiers. Via MiXCR, TCRdb re-called the 5' RACE reads, giving one row per CDR3 protein. The profile shows about 75,000 distinct CDR3 sequences, about 11% of them singletons. These data belong to a study of early T cells in non-severe SARS-CoV-2 infection. V gave up 0 bases and J gave up 1 base, with 15 bases separating them. This CDR3 region has 17 residues. Germline CDR1 is MGHRA and CDR2 is YSYEKL. This receptor was obtained from an adult who was a healthcare worker with PCR-confirmed SARS-CoV-2 infection or an uninfected control (not recorded which). This material consisted of whole blood, taken at baseline. The rearrangement uses TRBV4-1 and TRBJ1-1; D call uncertain. CDR3 sequence: CASSQDYRRAGNTEAFF. The CDR3 DNA reads as TGCGCCAGCAGCCAAGATTACCGACGTGCTGGGAACACTGAAGCTTTCTTT.